This is a list of T cell receptor beta chains from one sample in a study of T cells in Graves' hyperthyroidism and ophthalmopathy. TCRdb independently ran MiXCR on the multiplex PCR reads; one entry per CDR3 protein. This table has approximately 400,000 distinct CDR3 sequences, roughly 25% appearing once. The specimen sequenced was blood. These receptors originate from a man in his fifties or sixties with Graves' hyperthyroidism. Both conserved end residues are part of each CDR3. The D gene is left open where the match is weak. Some rows mark clone size as missing; the rest say once, few, many or name a class of expanded clone.

j_call	clone_size	d_call	v_call	cdr3_aa	cdr3_nt
TRBJ1-2	NA	NA	TRBV28	CASSLGGSGVTYGYTF	TGTGCCAGCAGCTTAGGGGGGTCAGGGGTCACCTATGGCTACACCTTC
TRBJ2-3	many	NA	TRBV11-2	CASSPRVAGSTDTQYF	TGTGCCAGCAGCCCGAGGGTTGCGGGAAGCACAGATACGCAGTATTTT
TRBJ2-3	NA	TRBD2	TRBV11-2	CASSLEGLAGGPPKEDTQYF	TGTGCCAGCAGCTTAGAGGGACTAGCGGGAGGGCCGCCAAAAGAGGATACGCAGTATTTT
TRBJ2-7	few	TRBD2	TRBV11-2	CASSPLFEREGEQYF	TGTGCCAGCAGCCCCCTCTTCGAGCGGGAAGGCGAGCAGTACTTC
TRBJ2-1	few	TRBD2	TRBV3-1	CASSQAGEYNEQFF	TGTGCCAGCAGCCAGGCGGGAGAGTACAATGAGCAGTTCTTC
TRBJ2-2	few	NA	TRBV12-3/TRBV12-4	CASSPPTRTGELFF	TGTGCCAGCAGTCCACCCACGAGGACCGGGGAGCTGTTTTTT
TRBJ2-7	few	NA	TRBV15	CATSRDKNWIYEQYF	TGTGCCACCAGCAGAGATAAGAACTGGATCTACGAGCAGTACTTC
TRBJ2-3	few	TRBD2	TRBV27	CASSSRLAKSTDTQYF	TGTGCCAGCAGTTCCAGACTAGCGAAGAGCACAGATACGCAGTATTTT
TRBJ2-1	NA	TRBD2	TRBV7-8	CASSLSSGGYYNEQFF	TGTGCCAGCAGCTTAAGTTCGGGGGGATATTACAATGAGCAGTTCTTC
TRBJ2-5	NA	NA	TRBV27	CAGSLSDSIETQYF	TGTGCCGGCAGTTTATCCGACTCTATAGAGACCCAGTACTTC
TRBJ2-4	NA	NA	TRBV2	CASSERMLAKNIQYF	TGTGCCAGCAGTGAGCGCATGCTAGCCAAAAACATTCAGTACTTC
TRBJ2-2	NA	NA	TRBV24-1	CATSDLGRSNTGELFF	TGTGCCACCAGTGATTTGGGAAGAAGCAACACCGGGGAGCTGTTTTTT
TRBJ2-1	few	TRBD1	TRBV9	CASSAGTGGIDEQFF	TGTGCCAGCAGCGCCGGGACAGGGGGCATCGATGAGCAGTTCTTC
TRBJ1-3	NA	TRBD1	TRBV6-1	CASSALDRGVNTIYF	TGTGCCAGCAGTGCCCTAGACAGGGGCGTTAACACCATATATTTT
TRBJ2-1	few	NA	TRBV20-1	CSATEGGPQFF	TGCAGTGCTACGGAGGGAGGCCCTCAGTTCTTC
TRBJ1-2	many	NA	TRBV30	CAWSPPTGPTYGYTF	TGTGCCTGGAGTCCTCCGACAGGACCAACCTATGGCTACACCTTC
TRBJ1-5	NA	TRBD1	TRBV24-1	CATSETTGTFNQPQHF	TGTGCCACCAGTGAAACGACAGGGACATTCAATCAGCCCCAGCATTTT
TRBJ2-7	many	NA	TRBV5-1	CASRRDASVHEQYF	TGCGCCAGCAGGCGGGACGCCTCAGTCCACGAGCAGTACTTC
TRBJ1-2	few	NA	TRBV20-1	CSARDLVYGYTF	TGCAGTGCTAGAGATCTGGTCTATGGCTACACCTTC
TRBJ2-3	many	TRBD2	TRBV20-1	CSASPPGGPSADTQYF	TGCAGTGCTAGCCCTCCGGGAGGGCCCTCGGCAGATACGCAGTATTTT
TRBJ2-3	NA	NA	TRBV11-3	CASSLEILRVWSTDTQYF	TGTGCCAGCAGCTTAGAGATCCTGAGGGTATGGAGCACAGATACGCAGTATTTT
TRBJ2-3	NA	NA	TRBV12-3/TRBV12-4	CASSVETADTQYF	TGTGCCAGCAGCGTAGAAACAGCAGATACGCAGTATTTT
TRBJ1-2	NA	NA	TRBV10-2	CASRQGGDYGYTF	TGCGCCAGCAGACAGGGAGGGGACTATGGCTACACCTTC
TRBJ2-5	NA	TRBD2	TRBV28	CASRRGRLETQYF	TGTGCCAGCAGGCGCGGGAGGTTAGAGACCCAGTACTTC
TRBJ2-3	few	NA	TRBV15	CATSREGGVDTQYF	TGTGCCACCAGCAGAGAAGGGGGGGTGGATACGCAGTATTTT
TRBJ1-6	NA	NA	TRBV29-1	CSVGEGTNSPLHF	TGCAGCGTTGGGGAAGGTACCAATTCACCCCTCCACTTT
TRBJ2-3	many	NA	TRBV27	CASSLRVGGDTQYF	TGTGCCAGCAGTCTCCGGGTCGGCGGGGATACGCAGTATTTT
TRBJ1-6	few	NA	TRBV30	CAWSVQKAPLHF	TGTGCCTGGAGTGTACAGAAGGCACCCCTCCACTTT
TRBJ2-7	many	NA	TRBV20-1	CSARDRRLSYEQYF	TGCAGTGCTAGAGATAGGAGGCTCTCCTACGAGCAGTACTTC
TRBJ1-3	few	NA	TRBV6-1	CASSRGNTIYF	TGTGCCAGCAGTAGGGGAAACACCATATATTTT
TRBJ2-3	few	NA	TRBV14	CASSPRSGSLQGVTQYF	TGTGCCAGCAGCCCGAGGAGCGGGAGCTTACAGGGGGTTACGCAGTATTTT
TRBJ2-1	NA	TRBD2	TRBV4-1	CASSQVGLAGAGNNEQFF	TGCGCCAGCAGCCAAGTGGGACTAGCGGGAGCGGGGAACAATGAGCAGTTCTTC
TRBJ2-1	once	NA	TRBV29-1	CSVVARGSNEQFF	TGCAGCGTTGTGGCGAGGGGGTCAAATGAGCAGTTCTTC
TRBJ1-6	few	NA	TRBV9	CASSAHLGGAPLHF	TGTGCCAGCAGCGCCCACCTTGGTGGAGCACCCCTCCACTTT
TRBJ2-7	few	NA	TRBV6-2/TRBV6-3	CASTVYLRDASSYEQYF	TGTGCCAGCACCGTTTATCTCCGGGACGCAAGCTCCTACGAGCAGTACTTC
TRBJ2-2	NA	NA	TRBV20-1	CSASPLIGNTGELFF	TGCAGTGCTAGTCCCCTTATTGGGAACACCGGGGAGCTGTTTTTT
TRBJ2-1	NA	NA	TRBV7-2	CASSPRVGSRDNEQFF	TGTGCCAGCAGCCCCCGGGTGGGTTCGAGGGACAATGAGCAGTTCTTC
TRBJ1-1	NA	NA	TRBV10-3	CAISEGMNTEAFF	TGTGCCATCAGCGAGGGAATGAACACTGAAGCTTTCTTT
TRBJ2-7	many	NA	TRBV2	CASKRAGTPAYEQYF	TGTGCCTCTAAACGGGCGGGAACCCCCGCCTACGAGCAGTACTTC
TRBJ1-5	few	NA	TRBV2	CASSEAPSRGDQPQHF	TGTGCCAGCAGTGAAGCGCCCTCCCGAGGGGATCAGCCCCAGCATTTT
TRBJ2-1	many	NA	TRBV3-1	CASGEVGGDPYNEQFF	TGTGCCAGCGGAGAGGTAGGGGGAGACCCCTACAATGAGCAGTTCTTC
TRBJ1-1	many	NA	TRBV27	CAKLTGSYSGTEAFF	TGTGCCAAGCTCACAGGTTCCTACTCGGGGACTGAAGCTTTCTTT
TRBJ2-7	NA	TRBD2	TRBV6-1	CASSGSLSGDSYEQYF	TGTGCCAGCAGTGGGTCCCTTAGCGGGGATTCCTACGAGCAGTACTTC
TRBJ2-4	NA	NA	TRBV11-2	CASSQDFHREANIQYF	TGCGCCAGCAGCCAAGATTTTCACAGGGAGGCGAACATTCAGTACTTC
TRBJ2-5	few	TRBD2	TRBV5-4	CASSLGASGRGETQYF	TGTGCCAGCAGCTTGGGGGCTAGCGGGAGAGGTGAGACCCAGTACTTC
TRBJ1-6	NA	TRBD1	TRBV30	CAWRAGTGGSSPLHF	TGTGCCTGGAGGGCCGGGACAGGGGGCTCATCACCCCTCCACTTT
TRBJ2-5	NA	NA	TRBV28	CASSPDREAGWTQYF	TGTGCCAGCAGTCCTGACAGGGAGGCCGGTTGGACCCAGTACTTC
TRBJ2-7	NA	TRBD2	TRBV20-1	CSARPIAGPSYEQYF	TGCAGTGCTAGGCCAATAGCGGGACCCTCCTACGAGCAGTACTTC
TRBJ2-1	many	NA	TRBV7-3	CASSLGPGSGNEQFF	TGTGCCAGCAGCTTAGGTCCGGGTAGCGGCAATGAGCAGTTCTTC
TRBJ2-3	NA	NA	TRBV20-1	CSANFEGLADTQYF	TGCAGTGCTAACTTCGAGGGGCTGGCAGATACGCAGTATTTT
TRBJ2-1	few	TRBD2	TRBV3-1	CASSLAGLARNEQFF	TGTGCCAGCAGCTTGGCGGGACTAGCCCGCAATGAGCAGTTCTTC
TRBJ2-3	many	NA	TRBV5-1	CASSLGISGGYTQYF	TGCGCCAGCAGCTTGGGGATTTCCGGCGGGTATACGCAGTATTTT
TRBJ2-2	NA	TRBD2	TRBV6-1	CASRASGRALPGELFF	TGTGCCAGCAGGGCTAGCGGGAGGGCCTTACCCGGGGAGCTGTTTTTT
TRBJ2-1	NA	NA	TRBV20-1	CSAVQDSLYNEQFF	TGCAGTGCTGTTCAGGACAGCTTATACAATGAGCAGTTCTTC
TRBJ2-7	many	TRBD1	TRBV2	CAIRDRVAEQYF	TGTGCCATCCGGGACAGGGTAGCCGAGCAGTACTTC
TRBJ1-1	many	NA	TRBV29-1	CSVGDPGWAFF	TGCAGCGTTGGTGACCCCGGGTGGGCTTTCTTT
TRBJ1-6	NA	NA	TRBV2	CASSEGPRGRIGSPLHF	TGTGCCAGCAGTGAAGGTCCTCGAGGGAGGATTGGATCACCCCTCCACTTT